This entry lists 19 T cell receptor beta chains sequenced from one sample in a study of blood T cells in healthy people across ages (dated by TCRdb to between 2014 and 2017). To prepare the library, 5' RACE was applied. The sequencer listed for this sample is Illumina HiSeq 2500. The second PCR ran for about 6 to 11 cycles and used a J-beta primer mix along with a sample-barcoded 5' primer. Clones were called with MiXCR by TCRdb after fastp trimmed the public reads at Q25, and only in-frame beta chains were retained. Rows with a matching CDR3 protein are joined into one entry that keeps the most common DNA and genes. Within this sample are more than 1,000,000 distinct CDR3 sequences, with approximately 26% of them counted one time only. The leading ten clones occupy less than 0.75% of the sample. This same sample was also part of a study on T cells of mothers and their children.

The sample was blood. These TCRs come from a girl aged 2-15 years in good health.

V is TRBV2 and J is TRBJ2-6; no clear D. Germline CDR1 SNHLY, CDR2 FYNNEI. Deletions cut 6 bases from V and 2 bases from J, with 8 bases between. The CDR3 contains 14 residues. CDR3 sequence reads: CASRSWAGANVLTF. The CDR3 bases are TGTGCCAGCAGATCGTGGGCTGGGGCCAACGTCCTGACTTTC.

In this sample, this clonotype turned up a few times. The V gene is TRBV11-3, the J gene TRBJ2-5; 10 nucleotides align to TRBD2. The germline CDR1 and CDR2 sequences are SGHNT and YENEEA. J lost 4 bases, V lost 0 bases, and 8 bases had no gene match. The CDR3 is 17 amino acids. Here the CDR3 reads CASSLDKRGGLGETQYF. The DNA for the CDR3 is TGTGCCAGCAGCTTAGACAAGCGGGGGGGCCTTGGAGAGACCCAGTACTTC.

The V and J genes are TRBV6-5 and TRBJ1-4; tentative D call: TRBD1 (6 bases). Trimming shortened V by 3 bases and J by 8 bases, and 13 bases separated the two germline ends. Germline V gene lookup returns CDR1 MNHEY and CDR2 SVGAGI. CDR3 size: 14 residues. Written as DNA, the CDR3 is TGTGCCAGCAGTTATCTGGGGGCCCGGGAAAAACTGTTTTTT. Protein product: CASSYLGAREKLFF.

The chain carries TRBV6-1 and TRBJ2-1; 7 bases are shared with TRBD2. This CDR3 is 15 amino acids long. V gave up 1 base and J gave up 7 bases; unmatched junction bases: 7. Per the germline V gene, CDR1 is MNHNS and CDR2 is SASEGT. Here the CDR3 reads CASSEDAAGVNEQFF. CDR3 DNA sequence: TGTGCCAGCAGTGAAGATGCGGCGGGAGTAAATGAGCAGTTCTTC.

This sequence joins TRBV13 and TRBJ2-5; 7 nucleotides line up with TRBD2. Germline loops: CDR1 PRHDT, CDR2 FYEKMQ (reference sequence). The CDR3 is 15 residues long. The V and J ends lost 3 bases and 5 bases, in that order; junction bases with no gene match: 9. The CDR3 DNA is TGTGCCAGCAGCTTCGGGACGGTCGGGAGGGAGACCCAGTACTTC. This translates into CASSFGTVGRETQYF.

The chain couples TRBV6-5 to TRBJ2-3, with 9 nucleotides matching TRBD2. The CDR3 is 15 amino acids. CDR1 is MNHEY, CDR2 SVGAGI, per germline. The V gene end was trimmed by 4 bases and the J gene end by 6 bases; junction bases not matched to a gene: 8. The CDR3 sequence: CASSWGLAGRDTQYF. CDR3 nucleotide sequence: TGTGCCAGCAGTTGGGGGCTAGCGGGGAGGGATACGCAGTATTTT.

This chain uses TRBV29-1 with TRBJ2-1; either TRBD1 or TRBD2 may fit D (6 bases each). The length of the CDR3 is 14 residues. The V gene lost 6 bases and the J gene lost 5 bases, with 17 bases spanning the gap. Germline V lookup: CDR1 SQVTM, CDR2 ANQGSEA. DNA of the CDR3: TGCAGCGTCGACGGGGGCCTCACTAACAATGAGCAGTTCTTC. It translates to CSVDGGLTNNEQFF.

This clonotype was found a few times. This CDR3 is CSARDGGARETQYF. DNA of the CDR3: TGCAGTGCTAGAGACGGGGGGGCCAGAGAGACCCAGTACTTC. V gene TRBV20-1 combines with J gene TRBJ2-5; 8 bases agree with TRBD2. The J segment lost 4 bases and the V segment lost 0 bases, leaving 4 bases of the junction unmatched. Germline V CDR1 and CDR2: DFQATT, SNEGSKA (reference sequence). The CDR3 consists of 14 residues.

This clonotype was detected only a few times. The chain links TRBV20-1 to TRBJ1-1; 11 nucleotides match TRBD1. Per germline, CDR1 DFQATT and CDR2 SNEGSKA (reference sequence). V shed 6 bases, J shed 7 bases, and the junction held 7 bases outside the gene matches. This CDR3 is 13 amino acids long. The CDR3 spells CSAGTGGAGEAFF. DNA for the CDR3: TGCAGTGCGGGGACAGGGGGAGCCGGTGAAGCTTTCTTT.

This clonotype was seen more than once but under ten times. The chain carries TRBV7-2 and TRBJ2-3; D is undetermined. This CDR3 region has 15 residues. CDR1 and CDR2 (germline): SGHTA, FQGNSA. Deletions cut 1 base from V and 4 bases from J, with 12 bases between. The CDR3 DNA reads as TGTGCCAGCAGCTTAGAAGGCGGCATCTCAGATACGCAGTATTTT. Its protein product is CASSLEGGISDTQYF.

This sequence joins TRBV20-1 and TRBJ2-1, with D perhaps TRBD1 or TRBD2 (5 bases each). Deletions cut 7 bases from V and 7 bases from J, with 11 bases between. CDR3 length: 11 residues. In germline, CDR1 is DFQATT, CDR2 SNEGSKA (reference sequence). In nucleotides, the CDR3 is TGCAGTGGTTCGGGGCTTAATGAGCAGTTCTTC. Amino acid sequence: CSGSGLNEQFF.

Comment on this clonotype: One end of the junction fails to match germline, which may point to a read error. The chain links TRBV11-2 to TRBJ2-5; D possibly corresponds to TRBD2 (5 bases). TRBJ2-1 matches the DNA end more closely, so the J call is doubtful. The CDR3 totals 14 residues. Per the germline V gene, CDR1 is SGHAT and CDR2 is FQNNGV. As DNA, the CDR3 is TGTGCCAGCAGCCTAGAATCAGCGGACAATGAGCAGTTCTTC. Translated, it gives CASSLESADNEQFF.

This clonotype was seen only a few times. The gene calls are TRBV15 and TRBJ2-4, with unresolved D. Trimming cost V 0 bases and J 0 bases, with 12 bases left between them. Germline-derived CDR1 and CDR2 are LNHNV and YYDKDF (reference sequence). This CDR3 region has 17 residues. The CDR3 nucleotides are TGTGCCACCAGCAGAGATGACGGATTTCTAGCCAAAAACATTCAGTACTTC. Protein sequence: CATSRDDGFLAKNIQYF.

Of note for this clonotype: At one boundary the junction diverges from the germline segment, which might be a read error. The chain has TRBV7-9 and TRBJ2-7, with 7 positions matching TRBD1. CDR1 is SEHNR, CDR2 FQNEAQ, per germline (reference sequence). CDR3 length equals 14 residues. The DNA of the CDR3 is TGTGCCAGCAGCACCAATACAGGGGCCTACGAGCAGTGCTTC. It translates to CASSTNTGAYEQCF.

The chain is built from TRBV25-1 and TRBJ2-5; a weak D match, TRBD2 (6 bases). Trimming pared 3 bases from V and 3 bases from J, leaving 11 bases between. Germline V gene data show CDR1 as MGHDK and CDR2 as SYGVNS. The CDR3 has 14 amino acids. CDR3 amino acids: CASSDLRTKETQYF. The DNA for the CDR3 is TGTGCCAGCAGTGACCTTAGGACTAAAGAGACCCAGTACTTC.

The V and J genes are TRBV10-3 and TRBJ2-3; the D gene is possibly TRBD1 (6 bases). V was shortened by 2 bases and J by 3 bases, with 12 bases between the two germline ends. Germline V CDR1 and CDR2: ENHRY, SYGVKD. The CDR3 extends over 15 amino acids. CDR3 DNA: TGTGCCATCAGTGAGGAGAACAGGGAAACAGATACGCAGTATTTT. Its translation is CAISEENRETDTQYF.

The table lists this clonotype with a few counts. The chain uses TRBV14 and TRBJ1-1, with a possible D match to TRBD1 (6 bases). This CDR3 comprises 16 residues. V was cut by 4 bases and J by 0 bases, with 15 bases left in between. CDR1 is SGHDN, CDR2 FVKESK, per germline. CDR3 sequence reads: CASSPRGQLMNTEAFF. The CDR3 nucleotides are TGTGCCAGCAGCCCAAGAGGACAGCTCATGAACACTGAAGCTTTCTTT.

This chain uses TRBV11-2 with TRBJ1-4; D is possibly TRBD1 (6 bases). Germline loops: CDR1 SGHAT, CDR2 FQNNGV. The CDR3 sequence is 15 residues long. The germline V and J ends were trimmed by 5 bases and 4 bases, with 14 bases remaining between them. Here the CDR3 reads CASSTRTAYNEKLFF. The CDR3, as DNA: TGTGCCAGCAGCACCCGGACAGCTTATAATGAAAAACTGTTTTTT.

This clonotype was recorded a few times. This chain links TRBV7-3 with TRBJ2-7, with 8 nucleotides matching TRBD1. The CDR3 has 15 amino acids. The V segment lost 0 bases and the J segment 3 bases; nucleotides outside the gene matches: 4. Germline CDR1 is SGHTA and CDR2 is FQGTGA. CDR3 protein: CASSLTFGQGYEQYF. As DNA, the CDR3 is TGTGCCAGCAGCTTAACGTTTGGACAGGGCTACGAGCAGTACTTC. The variable domain in full, with the rest retrieved from reference TRBV7-3 and TRBJ2-7, is GAGVSQTPSNKVTEKGKYVELRCDPISGHTALYWYRQSLGQGPEFLIYFQGTGAADDSGLPNDRFFAVRPEGSVSTLKIQRTERGDSAVYLCASSLTFGQGYEQYFGPGTRLTVT.